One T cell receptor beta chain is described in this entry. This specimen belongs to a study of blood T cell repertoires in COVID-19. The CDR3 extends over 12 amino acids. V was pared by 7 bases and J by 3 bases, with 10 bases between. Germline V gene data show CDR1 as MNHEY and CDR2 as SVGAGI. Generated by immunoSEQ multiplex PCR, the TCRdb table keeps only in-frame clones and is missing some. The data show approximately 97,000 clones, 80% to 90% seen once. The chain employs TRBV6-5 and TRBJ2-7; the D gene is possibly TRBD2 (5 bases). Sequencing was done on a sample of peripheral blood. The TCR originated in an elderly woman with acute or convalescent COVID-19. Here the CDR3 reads CASKRNIYEQYF. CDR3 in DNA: TGTGCCAGCAAGCGGAATATCTACGAGCAGTACTTC.